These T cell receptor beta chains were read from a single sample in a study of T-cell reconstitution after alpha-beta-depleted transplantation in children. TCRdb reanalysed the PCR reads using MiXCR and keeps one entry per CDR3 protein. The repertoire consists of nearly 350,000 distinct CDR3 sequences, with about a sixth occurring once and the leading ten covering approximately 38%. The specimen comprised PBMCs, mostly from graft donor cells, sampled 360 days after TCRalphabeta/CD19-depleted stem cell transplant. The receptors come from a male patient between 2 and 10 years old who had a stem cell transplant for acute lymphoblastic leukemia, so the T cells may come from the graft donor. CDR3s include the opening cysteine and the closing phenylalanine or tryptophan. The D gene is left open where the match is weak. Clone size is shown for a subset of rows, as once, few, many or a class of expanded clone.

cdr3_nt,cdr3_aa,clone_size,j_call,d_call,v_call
TGTGCCAGCAGTCCTTTGCTATTCGGGGAGCTGTTTTTT,CASSPLLFGELFF,NA,TRBJ2-2,NA,TRBV12-3/TRBV12-4
TGTGCCAGCAGTCGACTAGGGACCGGGGAGCTGTTTTTT,CASSRLGTGELFF,many,TRBJ2-2,NA,TRBV6-2/TRBV6-3
TGCAGTCCTCAGAGGCAGGGGGCTTCAGATACGCAGTATTTT,CSPQRQGASDTQYF,NA,TRBJ2-3,TRBD1,TRBV20-1
TGTGCCAGCTCACCAGGGACCAGTTGGAGCTCTCCTTTC,CASSPGTSWSSPF,NA,TRBJ2-1,NA,TRBV18
TGTGCCAGCAGTTCCCTGGCCAGGGATGACGAGCAGTACTTC,CASSSLARDDEQYF,NA,TRBJ2-7,NA,TRBV28
TGCGCCAGCAGCGCTACCGGGACTAGCGGCTACGAGCAGTACTTC,CASSATGTSGYEQYF,NA,TRBJ2-7,TRBD2,TRBV5-1
TGTGCCAGCAGCTTAGGGGGGGGTTGGGGCCAAGAGACCCAGTACTTC,CASSLGGGWGQETQYF,NA,TRBJ2-5,TRBD2,TRBV7-2
TGTGCCAGCAGCACAAACAGGGGTGGCACAGATACGCAGTATTTT,CASSTNRGGTDTQYF,many,TRBJ2-3,TRBD1,TRBV7-3
TGTGCCAGCAGTGTACTTGGGACAAGGGGAGAGACCCAGTACTTC,CASSVLGTRGETQYF,few,TRBJ2-5,NA,TRBV7-2
TGCAGTGCTAGAGGCGGGAGGGCTGAGACCCAGTACTTC,CSARGGRAETQYF,NA,TRBJ2-5,TRBD2,TRBV20-1
TGTGCCAGCAGCCCGACAGGGAACACCGGGGAGCTGTTTTTT,CASSPTGNTGELFF,few,TRBJ2-2,NA,TRBV5-6
TGTGCCATCGCCCAGGGCGCCCAGACTGAAGCTTTCTTT,CAIAQGAQTEAFF,NA,TRBJ1-1,NA,TRBV24-1
TGTGCCAGCAGCTCCCATTGGACAGCCCGAGCCTACGAGCAGTACTTC,CASSSHWTARAYEQYF,NA,TRBJ2-7,NA,TRBV11-2
TGTGCCAGCAGCAATCTTATAATAGCGGACCACCTTACTGCCTACGAGCAGTACTTC,CASSNLIIADHLTAYEQYF,NA,TRBJ2-7,NA,TRBV21-1
TGCAGTGCTAGATCGCTAGCGGGAGGGTACGAGCAGTACTTC,CSARSLAGGYEQYF,few,TRBJ2-7,TRBD2,TRBV20-1
TGTGCCAGCAGCGAGCAGGGGATCAAAACCTCTGGCTACACCTTC,CASSEQGIKTSGYTF,many,TRBJ1-2,NA,TRBV12-3/TRBV12-4
TGTGCCAGCAGTGTGCAGGGTTCACCCTACGAGCAGTACTTC,CASSVQGSPYEQYF,NA,TRBJ2-7,NA,TRBV12-3/TRBV12-4
TGCAGTGCTAGAGGTGGTCTGGGAGTCACCGGCCGGAATGAGCAGTTCTTC,CSARGGLGVTGRNEQFF,many,TRBJ2-1,NA,TRBV20-1
TGTGCCTGGACCCTAGGGGTCTTGACAGGGAGTTACGAGCAGTACTTC,CAWTLGVLTGSYEQYF,few,TRBJ2-7,TRBD1,TRBV30
TGTGCCAGCACTGACTTAGGGGGGCCAAACACCGGGGAGCTGTTTTTT,CASTDLGGPNTGELFF,NA,TRBJ2-2,NA,TRBV7-9
TGTGCCAGCAGTATATGGGACAGGGCCGAGCAGTACTTC,CASSIWDRAEQYF,many,TRBJ2-7,TRBD1,TRBV12-3/TRBV12-4
TGTGCCAGCGGTCGCAGCGGGAGGGCAAACACAGATACGCAGTATTTT,CASGRSGRANTDTQYF,NA,TRBJ2-3,TRBD2,TRBV6-2/TRBV6-3
TGTGCCACCAGTGATTCAGGACAGGTCTCCTACGAGCAGTACTTC,CATSDSGQVSYEQYF,NA,TRBJ2-7,TRBD1,TRBV24-1
TGTGCCAGCAGCGAGGACAGGGGTACAGATACGCAGTATTTT,CASSEDRGTDTQYF,NA,TRBJ2-3,TRBD1,TRBV2
TGTGCCAGCAGTTTGGTAGCGAACACTGAAGCTTTCTTT,CASSLVANTEAFF,NA,TRBJ1-1,NA,TRBV12-3/TRBV12-4
TGTGCCAGCAGTGCGACCGGGACAGGGGGTATTCACACCTTC,CASSATGTGGIHTF,few,TRBJ1-2,TRBD1,TRBV12-3/TRBV12-4
TGCGCCAGCAGCCGTGGGACAGATACCTACAATGAGCAGTTCTTC,CASSRGTDTYNEQFF,NA,TRBJ2-1,TRBD1,TRBV4-1
TGTGCCAGCAGCTTAGTGGGGACGGGACCCTACGAGCAGTACTTC,CASSLVGTGPYEQYF,few,TRBJ2-7,NA,TRBV11-1
TGTGCCAGCAGCTTGTTCCTTGACAGGGAAAACATTCAGTACTTC,CASSLFLDRENIQYF,few,TRBJ2-4,TRBD1,TRBV5-6
TGCGCCAGCAGCTTTCAGGGAGGAGCTGAAGCTTTCTTT,CASSFQGGAEAFF,NA,TRBJ1-1,NA,TRBV5-1
TGCGCCAGCAGCCAAGGGCCCCGCGGAGGGGGCACAGATACGCAGTATTTT,CASSQGPRGGGTDTQYF,NA,TRBJ2-3,NA,TRBV4-3
TGCAGTGCTCCAACTAGCGGGAGTGAGACCCAGTACTTC,CSAPTSGSETQYF,NA,TRBJ2-5,TRBD2,TRBV20-1
TGTGCCACCAGCAGGGTCGTTAGCGCTGAAGCTTTCTTT,CATSRVVSAEAFF,few,TRBJ1-1,NA,TRBV15
TGCAGTGCCCAAAAAGCGGGAGCCGCTCCAGATACGCAGTATTTT,CSAQKAGAAPDTQYF,few,TRBJ2-3,TRBD2,TRBV20-1
TGTGCCAGCAGCTTACGGGCTCCCTACGAGCAGTACTTC,CASSLRAPYEQYF,NA,TRBJ2-7,NA,TRBV7-8
TGTGCCATCAGTTCGACGGGGACTAGCGGGGTTTACCAAGAGACCCAGTACTTC,CAISSTGTSGVYQETQYF,few,TRBJ2-5,TRBD2,TRBV10-3
TGTGCCAGCAGTTTATTGGGTCGCGAGCAGTACTTC,CASSLLGREQYF,few,TRBJ2-7,NA,TRBV28
TGTGCCACCAGTTCGAGCGGGAGGTTTGGGTCCTACAATGAGCAGTTCTTC,CATSSSGRFGSYNEQFF,NA,TRBJ2-1,TRBD2,TRBV24-1
TGTGCCAGCAGTTACGGGAGGGCCATAAAAGCCAATGAGCAGTTCTTC,CASSYGRAIKANEQFF,NA,TRBJ2-1,TRBD2,TRBV28
TGCGCCAGCAGCCAGGCCTTGGGCAGGGGGCACGAGCAGTACTTC,CASSQALGRGHEQYF,few,TRBJ2-7,TRBD1,TRBV10-2
TGTGCCAGCAGTTTCGCGGGCAATCAGCCCCAGCATTTT,CASSFAGNQPQHF,few,TRBJ1-5,NA,TRBV12-3/TRBV12-4
TGTGCCAGCTCACCACGACAGGGTAGGATGAACACTGAAGCTTTCTTT,CASSPRQGRMNTEAFF,NA,TRBJ1-1,TRBD1,TRBV18
TGTGCCAGCAGCTTAGGGCGGAACTCCTACGAGCAGTACTTC,CASSLGRNSYEQYF,many,TRBJ2-7,NA,TRBV7-3
TGTGCCAGCAGCCTCGGGACAGGGGGCACCGAGCAGTACTTC,CASSLGTGGTEQYF,NA,TRBJ2-7,TRBD1,TRBV6-1